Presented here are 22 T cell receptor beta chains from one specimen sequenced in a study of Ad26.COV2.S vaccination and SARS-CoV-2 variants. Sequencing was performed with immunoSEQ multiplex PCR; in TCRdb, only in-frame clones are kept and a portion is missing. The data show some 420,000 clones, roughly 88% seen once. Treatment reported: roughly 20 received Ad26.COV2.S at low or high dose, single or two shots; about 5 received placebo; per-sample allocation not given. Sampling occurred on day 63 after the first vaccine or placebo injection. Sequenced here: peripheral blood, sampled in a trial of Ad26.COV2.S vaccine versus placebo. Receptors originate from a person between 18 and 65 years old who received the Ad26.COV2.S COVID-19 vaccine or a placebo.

The CDR3 DNA follows: TGTGCCAGCAGCTGGGACAGGGAGAACACAGATACGCAGTATTTT. Translated, it gives CASSWDRENTDTQYF. The V call is TRBV6-5, the J call TRBJ2-3; 9 bases map to TRBD1. J was trimmed by 2 bases and V by 6 bases; bases with no gene match: 6. The CDR3 totals 15 residues. Germline CDR1 reads MNHEY; CDR2 reads SVGAGI.

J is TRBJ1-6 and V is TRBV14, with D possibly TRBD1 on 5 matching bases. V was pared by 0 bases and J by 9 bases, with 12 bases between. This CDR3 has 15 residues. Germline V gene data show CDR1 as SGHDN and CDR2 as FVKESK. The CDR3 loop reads CASSQEAGWSSPLHF. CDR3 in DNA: TGTGCCAGCAGCCAAGAGGCAGGGTGGAGTTCACCCCTCCACTTT.

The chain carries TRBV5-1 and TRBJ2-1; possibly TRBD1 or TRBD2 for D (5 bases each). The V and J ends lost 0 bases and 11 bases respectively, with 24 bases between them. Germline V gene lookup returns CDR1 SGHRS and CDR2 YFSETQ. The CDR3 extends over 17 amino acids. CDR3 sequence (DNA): TGCGCCAGCAGCTTGGCCGGTGGGGACCCCCGGCAGCAACAGCAGTTCTTC. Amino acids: CASSLAGGDPRQQQQFF.

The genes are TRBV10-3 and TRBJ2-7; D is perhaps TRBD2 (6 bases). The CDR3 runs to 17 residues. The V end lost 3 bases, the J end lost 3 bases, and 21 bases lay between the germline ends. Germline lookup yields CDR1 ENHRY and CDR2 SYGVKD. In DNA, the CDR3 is TGTGCCATCAGTGATTCCGGAGGGTGGTTAGAGGGCTACGAGCAGTACTTC. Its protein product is CAISDSGGWLEGYEQYF.

The CDR3 here is CAWSAPGRYGYTF. CDR3 in DNA: TGTGCCTGGAGTGCTCCGGGCCGGTATGGCTACACCTTC. The chain couples TRBV30 to TRBJ1-2; D is undetermined. This CDR3 is 13 amino acids long. Germline values: CDR1 GTSNPN, CDR2 SVGIG (reference sequence). Trimming removed 1 base at V and 5 bases at J, with 11 bases between.

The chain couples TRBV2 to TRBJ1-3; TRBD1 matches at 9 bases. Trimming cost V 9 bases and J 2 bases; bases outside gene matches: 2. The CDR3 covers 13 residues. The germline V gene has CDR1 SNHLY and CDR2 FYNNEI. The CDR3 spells CARRTGAGNTIYF. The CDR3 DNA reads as TGTGCCAGACGGACAGGGGCTGGAAACACCATATATTTT.

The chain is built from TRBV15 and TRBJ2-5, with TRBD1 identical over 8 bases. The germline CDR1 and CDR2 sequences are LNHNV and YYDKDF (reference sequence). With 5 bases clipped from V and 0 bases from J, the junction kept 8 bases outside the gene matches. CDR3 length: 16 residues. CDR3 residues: CATSLTGALYQETQYF. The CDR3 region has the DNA TGTGCCACCAGCCTGACAGGGGCCCTGTACCAAGAGACCCAGTACTTC.

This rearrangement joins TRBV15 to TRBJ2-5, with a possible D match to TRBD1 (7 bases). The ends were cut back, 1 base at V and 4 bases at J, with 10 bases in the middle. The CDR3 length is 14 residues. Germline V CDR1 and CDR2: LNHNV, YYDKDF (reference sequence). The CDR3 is CATSRGQGGETQYF. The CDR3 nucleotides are TGTGCCACCAGCAGAGGGCAGGGGGGAGAGACCCAGTACTTC.

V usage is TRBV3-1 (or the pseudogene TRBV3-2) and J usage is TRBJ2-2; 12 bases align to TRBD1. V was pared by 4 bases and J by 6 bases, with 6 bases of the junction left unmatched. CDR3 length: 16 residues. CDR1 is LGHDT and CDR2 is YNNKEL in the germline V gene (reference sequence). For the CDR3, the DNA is TGTGCCAGCAGCCCACCGGGACAGGGGGCTTCCGGGGAGCTGTTTTTT. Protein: CASSPPGQGASGELFF.

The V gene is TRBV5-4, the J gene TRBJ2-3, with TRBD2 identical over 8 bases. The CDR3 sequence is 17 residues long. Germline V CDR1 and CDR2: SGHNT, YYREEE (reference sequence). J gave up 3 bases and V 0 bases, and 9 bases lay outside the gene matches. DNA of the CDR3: TGTGCCAGCAGCTTGGCCGGGGGGGCTCGCAGGACAGATACGCAGTATTTT. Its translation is CASSLAGGARRTDTQYF.

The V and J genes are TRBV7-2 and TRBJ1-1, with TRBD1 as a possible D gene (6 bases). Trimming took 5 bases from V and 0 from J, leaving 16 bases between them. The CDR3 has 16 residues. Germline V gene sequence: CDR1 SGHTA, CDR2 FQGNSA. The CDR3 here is CASSPGTHYVNTEAFF. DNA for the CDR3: TGTGCCAGCAGCCCCGGGACACATTATGTGAACACTGAAGCTTTCTTT. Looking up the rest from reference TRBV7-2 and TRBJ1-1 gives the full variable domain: GAGVSQSPSNKVTEKGKDVELRCDPISGHTALYWYRQSLGQGLEFLIYFQGNSAPDKSGLPSDRFSAERTGGSVSTLTIQRTQQEDSAVYLCASSPGTHYVNTEAFFGQGTRLTVV.

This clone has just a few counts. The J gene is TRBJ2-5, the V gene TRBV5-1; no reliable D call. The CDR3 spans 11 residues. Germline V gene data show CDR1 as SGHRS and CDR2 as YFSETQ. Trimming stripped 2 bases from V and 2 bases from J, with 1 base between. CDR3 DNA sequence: TGCGCCAGCAGCTTACAAGAGACCCAGTACTTC. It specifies CASSLQETQYF.

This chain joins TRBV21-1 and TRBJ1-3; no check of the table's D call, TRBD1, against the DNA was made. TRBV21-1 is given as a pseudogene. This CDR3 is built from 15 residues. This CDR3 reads CASSKTTGGSNTIYF. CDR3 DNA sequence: TGTGCCAGCAGCAAAACCACAGGGGGCAGTAACACCATATATTTT.

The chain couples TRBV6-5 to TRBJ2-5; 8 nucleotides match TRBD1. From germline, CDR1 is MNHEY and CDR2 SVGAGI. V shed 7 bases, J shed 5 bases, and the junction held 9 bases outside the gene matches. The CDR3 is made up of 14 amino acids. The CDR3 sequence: CASNPGQAWETQYF. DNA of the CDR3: TGTGCCAGCAACCCGGGACAGGCGTGGGAGACCCAGTACTTC.

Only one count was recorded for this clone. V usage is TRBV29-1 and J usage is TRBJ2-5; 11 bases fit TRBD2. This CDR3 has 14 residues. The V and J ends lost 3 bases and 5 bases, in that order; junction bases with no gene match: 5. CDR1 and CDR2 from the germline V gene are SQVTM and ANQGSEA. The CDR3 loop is CSVEASGGWETQYF. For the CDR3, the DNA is TGCAGCGTTGAGGCTAGCGGGGGGTGGGAGACCCAGTACTTC.

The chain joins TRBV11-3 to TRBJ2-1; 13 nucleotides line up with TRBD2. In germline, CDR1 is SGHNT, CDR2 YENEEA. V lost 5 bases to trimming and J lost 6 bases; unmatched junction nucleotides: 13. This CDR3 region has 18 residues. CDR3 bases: TGTGCCAGCAGCCCAACAACGCCGGGACTAGCGGGGTTCAATGAGCAGTTCTTC. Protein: CASSPTTPGLAGFNEQFF.

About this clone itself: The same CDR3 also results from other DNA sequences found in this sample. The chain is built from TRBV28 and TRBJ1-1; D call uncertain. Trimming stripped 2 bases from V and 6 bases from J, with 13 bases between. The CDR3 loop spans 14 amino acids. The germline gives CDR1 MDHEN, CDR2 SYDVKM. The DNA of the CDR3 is TGTGCCAGCAGTTTAGTCAGAGAGAGCGCTGAAGCTTTCTTT. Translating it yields CASSLVRESAEAFF.

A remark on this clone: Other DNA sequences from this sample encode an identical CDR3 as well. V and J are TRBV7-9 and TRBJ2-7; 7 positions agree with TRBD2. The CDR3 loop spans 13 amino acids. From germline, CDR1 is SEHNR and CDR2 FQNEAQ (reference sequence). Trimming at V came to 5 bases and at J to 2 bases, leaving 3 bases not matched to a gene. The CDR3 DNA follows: TGTGCCAGCAGCCCGGGAGGTACCTACGAGCAGTACTTC. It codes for CASSPGGTYEQYF.

CDR3 sequence reads: CASSLVWAIEETQYF. Here the CDR3 DNA reads TGCGCCAGCAGCTTGGTTTGGGCCATAGAAGAGACCCAGTACTTC. V gene TRBV5-1 combines with J gene TRBJ2-5; D is ambiguous. Germline CDR1 and CDR2: SGHRS and YFSETQ. With 0 bases removed from V and 3 bases from J, the gap between germline ends came to 12 bases. The CDR3 has 15 residues.

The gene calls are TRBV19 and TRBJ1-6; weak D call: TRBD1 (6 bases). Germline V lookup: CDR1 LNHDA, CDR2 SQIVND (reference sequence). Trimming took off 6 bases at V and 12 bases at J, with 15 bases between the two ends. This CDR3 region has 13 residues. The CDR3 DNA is TGTGCCAGTAGCGTGGACAGCGCTCAACCCCTCCACTTT. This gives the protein CASSVDSAQPLHF.

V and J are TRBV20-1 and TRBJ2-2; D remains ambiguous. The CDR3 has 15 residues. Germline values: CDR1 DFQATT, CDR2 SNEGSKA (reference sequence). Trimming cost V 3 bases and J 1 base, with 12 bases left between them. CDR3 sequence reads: CSASSDLLNTGELFF. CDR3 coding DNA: TGCAGTGCTAGTTCGGACCTATTGAACACCGGGGAGCTGTTTTTT.

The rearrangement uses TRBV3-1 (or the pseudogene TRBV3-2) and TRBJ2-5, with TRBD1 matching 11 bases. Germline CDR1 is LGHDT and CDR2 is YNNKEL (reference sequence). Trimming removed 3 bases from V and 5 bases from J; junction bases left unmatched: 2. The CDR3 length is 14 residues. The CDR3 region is CASSHGQGAETQYF. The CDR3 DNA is TGTGCCAGCAGCCATGGACAGGGGGCCGAGACCCAGTACTTC.